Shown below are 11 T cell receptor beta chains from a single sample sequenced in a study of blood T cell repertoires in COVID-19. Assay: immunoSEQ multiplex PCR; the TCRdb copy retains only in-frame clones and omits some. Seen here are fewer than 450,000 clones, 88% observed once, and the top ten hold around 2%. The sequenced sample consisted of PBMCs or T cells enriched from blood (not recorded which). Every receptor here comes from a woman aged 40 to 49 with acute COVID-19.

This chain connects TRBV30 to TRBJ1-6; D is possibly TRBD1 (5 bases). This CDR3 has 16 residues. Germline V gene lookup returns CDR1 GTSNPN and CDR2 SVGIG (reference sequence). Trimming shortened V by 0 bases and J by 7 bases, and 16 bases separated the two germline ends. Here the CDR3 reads CAWSVLPGGGNSPLHF. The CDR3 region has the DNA TGTGCCTGGAGTGTACTTCCGGGCGGGGGGAATTCACCCCTCCACTTT.

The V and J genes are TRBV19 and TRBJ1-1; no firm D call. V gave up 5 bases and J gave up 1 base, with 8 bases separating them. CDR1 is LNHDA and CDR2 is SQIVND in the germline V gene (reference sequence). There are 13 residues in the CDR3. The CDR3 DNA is TGTGCCAGTAGTTCGCAACAGAACACTGAAGCTTTCTTT. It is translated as CASSSQQNTEAFF.

For the CDR3, the DNA is TGTGCCAGCAGCCGCGGGACAGGGGTCTTGAACACTGAAGCTTTCTTT. As protein: CASSRGTGVLNTEAFF. This chain connects TRBV13 to TRBJ1-1; TRBD1 matches at 10 bases. Germline-derived CDR1 and CDR2 are PRHDT and FYEKMQ (reference sequence). CDR3 size: 16 residues. Unmatched junction bases numbered 6, after V lost 5 bases and J lost 0 bases.

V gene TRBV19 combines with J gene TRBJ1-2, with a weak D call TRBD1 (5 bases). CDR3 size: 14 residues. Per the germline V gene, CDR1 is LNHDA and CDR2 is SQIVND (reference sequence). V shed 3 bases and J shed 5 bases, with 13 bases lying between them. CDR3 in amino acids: CASSIHDGGYGYTF. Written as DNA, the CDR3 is TGTGCCAGTAGTATCCACGACGGGGGATATGGCTACACCTTC.

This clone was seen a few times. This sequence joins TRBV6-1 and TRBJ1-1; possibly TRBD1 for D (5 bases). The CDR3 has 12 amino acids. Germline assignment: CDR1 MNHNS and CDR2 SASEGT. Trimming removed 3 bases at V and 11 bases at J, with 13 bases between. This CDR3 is CASSEPERGAFF. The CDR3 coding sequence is TGTGCCAGCAGTGAGCCAGAAAGGGGTGCTTTCTTT.

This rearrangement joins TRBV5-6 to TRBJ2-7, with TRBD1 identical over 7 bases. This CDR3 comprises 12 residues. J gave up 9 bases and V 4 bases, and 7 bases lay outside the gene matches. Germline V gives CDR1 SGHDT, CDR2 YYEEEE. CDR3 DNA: TGTGCCAGCAGCCTCGACAGGGTAGGGCAGTACTTC. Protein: CASSLDRVGQYF.

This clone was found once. This chain's CDR3 is CASRGTASGNTIYF. In DNA, the CDR3 is TGTGCCAGCAGAGGGACAGCATCTGGAAACACCATATATTTT. The chain is built from TRBV27 and TRBJ1-3, with 7 nucleotides matching TRBD1. CDR3 size: 14 residues. Germline values: CDR1 MNHEY, CDR2 SMNVEV (reference sequence). Trimming removed 6 bases from V and 1 base from J; junction bases left unmatched: 3.

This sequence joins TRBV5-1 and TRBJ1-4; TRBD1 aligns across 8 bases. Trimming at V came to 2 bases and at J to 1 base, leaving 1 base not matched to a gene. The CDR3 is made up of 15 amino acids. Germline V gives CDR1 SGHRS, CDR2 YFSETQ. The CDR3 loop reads CASSLTGGTNEKLFF. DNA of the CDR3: TGCGCCAGCAGCTTAACAGGGGGAACTAATGAAAAACTGTTTTTT.

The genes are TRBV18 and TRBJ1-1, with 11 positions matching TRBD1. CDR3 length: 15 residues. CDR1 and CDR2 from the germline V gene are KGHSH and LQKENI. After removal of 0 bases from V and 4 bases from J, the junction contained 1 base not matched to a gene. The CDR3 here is CASSPPDRGPTEAFF. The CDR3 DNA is TGTGCCAGCTCACCACCGGACAGGGGGCCCACTGAAGCTTTCTTT. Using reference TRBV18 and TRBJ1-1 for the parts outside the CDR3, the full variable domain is NAGVMQNPRHLVRRRGQEARLRCSPMKGHSHVYWYRQLPEEGLKFMVYLQKENIIDESGMPKERFSAEFPKEGPSILRIQQVVRGDSAAYFCASSPPDRGPTEAFFGQGTRLTVV.

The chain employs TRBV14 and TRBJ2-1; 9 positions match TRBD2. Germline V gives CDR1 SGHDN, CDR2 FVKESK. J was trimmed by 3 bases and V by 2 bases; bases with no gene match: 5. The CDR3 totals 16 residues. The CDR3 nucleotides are TGTGCCAGCAGCCAAATCCTAGCGGGGCGCTACAATGAGCAGTTCTTC. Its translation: CASSQILAGRYNEQFF.

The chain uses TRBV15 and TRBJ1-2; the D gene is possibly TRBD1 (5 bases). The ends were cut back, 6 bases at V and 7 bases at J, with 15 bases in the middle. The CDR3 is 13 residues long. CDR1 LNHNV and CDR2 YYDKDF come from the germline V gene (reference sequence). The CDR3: CATSYWQGGGYTF. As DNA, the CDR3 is TGTGCCACCAGTTACTGGCAGGGCGGTGGCTACACCTTC.